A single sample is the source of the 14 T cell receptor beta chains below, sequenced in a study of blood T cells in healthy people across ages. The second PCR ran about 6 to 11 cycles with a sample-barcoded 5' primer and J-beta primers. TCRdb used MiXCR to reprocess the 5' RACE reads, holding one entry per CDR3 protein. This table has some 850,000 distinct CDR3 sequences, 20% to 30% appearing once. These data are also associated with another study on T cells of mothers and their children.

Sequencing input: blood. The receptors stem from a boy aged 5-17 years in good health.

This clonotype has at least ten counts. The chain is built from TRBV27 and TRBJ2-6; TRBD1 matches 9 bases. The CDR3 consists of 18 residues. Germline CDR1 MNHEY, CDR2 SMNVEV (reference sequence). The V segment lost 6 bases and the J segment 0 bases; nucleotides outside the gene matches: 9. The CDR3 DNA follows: TGTGCCAGCAGCTTCAGGACAGGGGCCAACTCTGGGGCCAACGTCCTGACTTTC. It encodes CASSFRTGANSGANVLTF.

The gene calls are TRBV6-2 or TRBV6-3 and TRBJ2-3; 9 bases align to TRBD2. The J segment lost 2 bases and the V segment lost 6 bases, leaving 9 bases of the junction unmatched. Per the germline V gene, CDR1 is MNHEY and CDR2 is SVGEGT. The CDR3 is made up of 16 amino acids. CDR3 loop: CASSVMTSGDTDTQYF. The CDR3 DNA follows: TGTGCCAGCAGCGTAATGACTAGCGGAGACACAGATACGCAGTATTTT.

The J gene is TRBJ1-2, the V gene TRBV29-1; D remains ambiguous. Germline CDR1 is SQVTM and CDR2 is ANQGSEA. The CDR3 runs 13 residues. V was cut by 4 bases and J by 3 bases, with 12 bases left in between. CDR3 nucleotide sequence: TGCAGCGTTGGCCGGGCCGGCGACTATGGCTACACCTTC. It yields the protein CSVGRAGDYGYTF.

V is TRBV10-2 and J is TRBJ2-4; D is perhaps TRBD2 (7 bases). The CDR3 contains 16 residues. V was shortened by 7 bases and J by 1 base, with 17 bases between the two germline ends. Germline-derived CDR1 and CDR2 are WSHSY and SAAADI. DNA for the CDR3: TGCGCCAGCACGCGGGGGCGCATCTCGGCCAAAAACATTCAGTACTTC. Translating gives CASTRGRISAKNIQYF.

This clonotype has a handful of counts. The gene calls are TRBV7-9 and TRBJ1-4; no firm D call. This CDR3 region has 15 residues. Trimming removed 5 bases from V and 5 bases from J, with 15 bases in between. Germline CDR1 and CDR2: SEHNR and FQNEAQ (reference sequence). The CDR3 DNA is TGTGCCAGCAGCCCCCTGGGTCAGCAGAATGAAAAACTGTTTTTT. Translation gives CASSPLGQQNEKLFF.

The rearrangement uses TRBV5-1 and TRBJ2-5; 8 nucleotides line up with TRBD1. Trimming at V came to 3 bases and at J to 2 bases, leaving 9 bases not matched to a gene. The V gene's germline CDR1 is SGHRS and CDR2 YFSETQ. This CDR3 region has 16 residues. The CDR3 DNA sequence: TGCGCCAGCAGCTGGGACAGGCCCTGGGGACAAGAGACCCAGTACTTC. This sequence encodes CASSWDRPWGQETQYF.

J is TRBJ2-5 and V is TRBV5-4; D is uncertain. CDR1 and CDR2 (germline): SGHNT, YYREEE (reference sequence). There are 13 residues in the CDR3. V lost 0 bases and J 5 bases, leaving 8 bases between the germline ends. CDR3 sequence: CASSLDTRETQYF. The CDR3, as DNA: TGTGCCAGCAGCTTGGACACAAGGGAGACCCAGTACTTC.

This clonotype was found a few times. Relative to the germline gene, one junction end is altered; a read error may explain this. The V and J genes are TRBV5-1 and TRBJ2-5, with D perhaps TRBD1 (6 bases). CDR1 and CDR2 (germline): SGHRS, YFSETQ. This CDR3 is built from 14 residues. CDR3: CASSQGLMGETQYF. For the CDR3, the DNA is TGCGCCAGCAGCCAGGGGTTAATGGGAGAGACTCAGTACTTC.

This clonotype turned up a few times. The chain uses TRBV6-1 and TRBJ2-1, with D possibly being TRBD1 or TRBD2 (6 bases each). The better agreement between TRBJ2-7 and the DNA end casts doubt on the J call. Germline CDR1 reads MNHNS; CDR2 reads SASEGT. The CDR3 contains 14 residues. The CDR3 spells CASSEVGGLYEQYF. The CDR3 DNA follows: TGTGCCAGCAGTGAAGTAGGGGGGCTCTACGAGCAGTACTTC.

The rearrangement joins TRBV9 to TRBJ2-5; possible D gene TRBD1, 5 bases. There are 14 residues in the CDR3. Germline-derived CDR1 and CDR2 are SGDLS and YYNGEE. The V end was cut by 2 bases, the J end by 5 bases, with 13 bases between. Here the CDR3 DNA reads TGTGCCAGCAGCGTGGAACCATCAGGGGAGACCCAGTACTTC. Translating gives CASSVEPSGETQYF.

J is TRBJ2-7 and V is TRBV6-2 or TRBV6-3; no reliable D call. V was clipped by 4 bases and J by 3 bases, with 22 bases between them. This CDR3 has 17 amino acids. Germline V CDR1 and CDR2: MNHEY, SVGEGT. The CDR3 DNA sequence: TGTGCCAGCAGTTGGGTGAAGGCGCCTGAATACCTCTACGAGCAGTACTTC. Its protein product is CASSWVKAPEYLYEQYF.

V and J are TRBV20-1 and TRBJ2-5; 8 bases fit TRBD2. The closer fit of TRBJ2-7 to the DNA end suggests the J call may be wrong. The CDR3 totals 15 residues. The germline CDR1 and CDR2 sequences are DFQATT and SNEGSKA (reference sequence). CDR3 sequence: CSARKVAGTTYEQYF. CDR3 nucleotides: TGCAGTGCTAGGAAAGTAGCGGGGACCACCTACGAGCAGTACTTC.

CDR3 amino acids: CASSPPGGFLSSYEQYF. CDR3 in DNA: TGTGCCAGCAGTCCCCCAGGGGGGTTCTTAAGCTCCTACGAGCAGTACTTC. This sequence joins TRBV11-2 and TRBJ2-5; D might be TRBD1 (7 bases). Near its end, the DNA agrees better with TRBJ2-7, so the J call may be wrong. The CDR3 length is 17 residues. CDR1 is SGHAT and CDR2 is FQNNGV in the germline V gene.

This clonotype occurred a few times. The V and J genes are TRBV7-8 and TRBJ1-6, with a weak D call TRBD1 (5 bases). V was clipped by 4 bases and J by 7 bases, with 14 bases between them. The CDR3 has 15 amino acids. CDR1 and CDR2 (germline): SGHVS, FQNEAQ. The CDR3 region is CASSWGRFGNSPLHF. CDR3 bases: TGTGCCAGCAGCTGGGGACGGTTCGGAAATTCACCCCTCCACTTT.